This TCR beta chain was observed in a study of cytomegalovirus exposure and HLA in healthy donors. 13 Jbeta primers and 60 Vbeta primers were used for the PCR. Methods used by the authors: Later, tens of millions of unique TCR beta chains were counted in an analysis, and approximately 10 million of them were shared. Generated by immunoSEQ multiplex PCR, the TCRdb table keeps only in-frame clones and is missing some. That table is the source of V, J and clone size, and D and trimming were worked out from the DNA. The sample contains 100,000 to 150,000 clones, less than 80% of which appear only once. With regard to this clone: No antigen is known for it.

Overall study results and limits: In terms of immune exposure information, only CMV serostatus was available.

The sample consisted of PBMCs. This sequence was found in a man between 25 and 39 years old in good health and CMV-seronegative.

In DNA form, the CDR3 reads TGTGCCAGCAGCTTACCCCTGACAGGGGGCACTGAAGCTTTCTTT. Translated: CASSLPLTGGTEAFF. The J gene is TRBJ1-1, the V gene TRBV7-9; 9 positions agree with TRBD1. The CDR3 spans 15 residues. V was clipped by 2 bases and J by 4 bases; unmatched bases: 5. Germline values: CDR1 SEHNR, CDR2 FQNEAQ (reference sequence).